This entry concerns a single T cell receptor (beta chain). Its antigen has not been determined. Per-nucleotide qualities are absent, and no much larger clonotype sits a single base away. Single viable CD3+CD4+CD8-CD45RO+ cells were sorted as memory CD4+ T cells on a FACSAria II. CMV serostatus was determined with a Roche Elecsys assay detecting serum IgG against CMV pp150, pp28, p38 and p52. Following thawing, total CD4+ T cells were enriched through positive selection using CD4 magnetic microbeads. The samples came from a different study that was designed specifically to examine the CD4+ T cell memory repertoire. Following standard operating procedures, peripheral blood mononuclear cells were isolated and cryopreserved, while serum was kept at -80 degrees C. Staining used CD3-PerCP (BW264/56), CD4-APC (RPA-T4), CD45RO-PE (UCHT1) and CD8-Pacific Orange (3B5) antibodies, with Sytox blue excluding non-viable cells.

The Quick-DNA Microprep Kit was used to extract genomic DNA from the sorted cells. Amplification of TCRbeta DNA was done with the immunoSEQ hsTCRbeta kit, following the protocol from the manufacturer. TCRbeta libraries were sequenced on an Illumina MiSeq instrument. The paper's data handling went like this. Removing out-of-frame sequences left about 2,300,000 distinct TCRbeta sequences, an average of approximately 61,000 per individual. Each individual was scored according to the count of 164 previously reported CMV-associated TCRbeta sequences and the total productive distinct TCRbeta count. A beta-binomial model was reimplemented in Python, and random forests from scikit-learn, run with default parameters, were trained on data from the US cohort. Classifier performance on the Belgian cohort was reported as the median AUC with percentile confidence intervals calculated over 10,000 bootstrap iterations. TCRdb's version of the immuneACCESS table is confined to in-frame rearrangements and falls short of the full clone set. An unresolved V gene accounts for under half of the shortfall where checked; the remainder is of unknown origin. V and J calls and clone size are as listed in that table; D and trimming were resolved from the DNA. Recorded for this sample are about 56,000 clones; about 81% of them occurred a single time. The top ten clonotypes cover 0.4% to 0.5% of the sample.

The data derive from a study of memory CD4+ T cells and cytomegalovirus serostatus (dated by TCRdb to about 2019). Broadly, across the study: The cohort comprised roughly 35 healthy Belgian adults, 9 CMV seropositive and some 25 CMV seronegative. CD4+ memory TCRbeta repertoires of a Belgian cohort with known cytomegalovirus serostatus were sequenced in order to replicate a published TCR-based CMV serostatus classifier. Study-level results and caveats: The results were read as suggesting that the CMV-associated TCR signature is, for the most part, present in the CD4+ memory repertoire. For predicting CMV serostatus, the median bootstrapped AUC was about 0.95 using the original framework and about 0.89 using a US-trained random forest. Unlike the original study, which covered naive and memory CD4+ and CD8+ populations, the Belgian study sequenced only CD4+CD45RO+ memory cells. Of roughly 170 previously reported CMV-associated TCRbeta sequences, 55 to 75 appeared in the CD4+ memory repertoires, each in one to five individuals. On the Belgian cohort, the classifier built on the original framework reached a median bootstrapped AUC of about 0.95, with a 95% CI of 0.76-1.00.

The germline V gene supplies CDR1 LGHNA and CDR2 YNFKEQ. The germline ends are 14 bases apart after V is trimmed by 1 base and J by 11 bases. Counted from cysteine to phenylalanine, this CDR3 has 13 amino acids. Kept here is only the CDR3 DNA, which spans 39 bases and is read in frame from base 1. The rearrangement combines TRBV4-2 with TRBJ1-2; the D region possibly corresponds to TRBD1 (5 bases align). Specimen: memory CD4+ T cells from blood. The sequence was obtained from an adult in good health and CMV-seronegative. The CDR3 here reads CASSQVGAAFYTF. The nucleotide sequence is given as TGTGCCAGCAGCCAAGTTGGGGCGGCTTTTTACACCTTC.